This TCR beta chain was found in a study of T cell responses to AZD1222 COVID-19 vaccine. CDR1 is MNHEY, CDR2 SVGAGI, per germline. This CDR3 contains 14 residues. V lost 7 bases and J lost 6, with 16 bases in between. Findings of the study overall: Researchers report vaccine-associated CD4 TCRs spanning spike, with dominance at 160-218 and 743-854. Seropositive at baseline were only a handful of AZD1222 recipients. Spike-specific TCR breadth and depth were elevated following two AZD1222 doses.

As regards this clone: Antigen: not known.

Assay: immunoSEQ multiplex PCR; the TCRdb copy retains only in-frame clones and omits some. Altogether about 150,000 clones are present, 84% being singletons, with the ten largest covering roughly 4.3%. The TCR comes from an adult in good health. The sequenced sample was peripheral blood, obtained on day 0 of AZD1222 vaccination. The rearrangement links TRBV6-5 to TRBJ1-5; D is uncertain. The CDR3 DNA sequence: TGTGCCAGCACCGAGACACTTTTCAGTCAGCCCCAGCATTTT. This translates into CASTETLFSQPQHF.